A single sample is the source of the 2 T cell receptor beta chains below, sequenced in a study of technical replicates of blood from several donors. Data came from immunoSEQ multiplex PCR; TCRdb stores just in-frame clones and leaves some out. The sample lists about 75,000 clones, approximately 97% occurring once. Sequencing input: T cells isolated from PBMCs. The receptors shown here come from a human donor in good health.

V and J are TRBV27 and TRBJ1-5; TRBD1 is a possible D gene (5 bases). Trimming removed 8 bases at V and 6 bases at J, with 23 bases between. CDR3 size: 16 residues. Germline lookup yields CDR1 MNHEY and CDR2 SMNVEV (reference sequence). In DNA form, the CDR3 reads TGTGCCAGCGCAACAGTAGGGGCAGGCTGGGGTCAGCCCCAGCATTTT. This encodes CASATVGAGWGQPQHF.

The V call is TRBV13, the J call TRBJ2-7; 7 bases line up with TRBD1. Trimming cost V 0 bases and J 4 bases; bases outside gene matches: 6. The CDR3 covers 15 residues. Germline V gene data show CDR1 as PRHDT and CDR2 as FYEKMQ (reference sequence). The CDR3 DNA reads TGTGCCAGCAGCTTAGGGACAGGGTTGGGGTACGAGCAGTACTTC. Amino acids: CASSLGTGLGYEQYF.